The next 16 T cell receptor beta chains were all read from a single sample in a study of shared clonotypes between healthy human individuals. The data were produced by immunoSEQ multiplex PCR, yet TCRdb's version contains in-frame clones alone and is incomplete. The table lists roughly 1,500,000 clones, 98% of them singletons. The sample comprised naive CD4+ T cells sorted from blood. Regarding subset: CD45RA+ positively selected. All receptors derive from a man under 40 in good health.

This chain connects TRBV2 to TRBJ2-1, with D maybe TRBD2 (6 bases). The germline V gene encodes CDR1 SNHLY and CDR2 FYNNEI. Trimming took off 8 bases at V and 4 bases at J, with 15 bases between the two ends. CDR3 size: 14 residues. Here the CDR3 reads CASRTTALYNEQFF. The CDR3 DNA reads TGTGCCAGCCGGACTACGGCGCTATACAATGAGCAGTTCTTC.

The gene calls are TRBV7-8 and TRBJ2-1; 7 bases align to TRBD2. The CDR3 length is 15 residues. Germline V gene sequence: CDR1 SGHVS, CDR2 FQNEAQ. The V gene end was trimmed by 2 bases and the J gene end by 2 bases; junction bases not matched to a gene: 3. This CDR3 reads CASSLRDYTYNEQFF. The DNA of the CDR3 is TGTGCCAGCAGCTTAAGGGACTATACCTACAATGAGCAGTTCTTC. Looking up the rest from reference TRBV7-8 and TRBJ2-1 gives the full variable domain: GAGVSQSPRYKVAKRGQDVALRCDPISGHVSLFWYQQALGQGPEFLTYFQNEAQLDKSGLPSDRFFAERPEGSVSTLKIQRTQQEDSAVYLCASSLRDYTYNEQFFGPGTRLTVL.

The rearrangement joins TRBV10-1 to TRBJ2-2; D is ambiguous. Trimming shortened V by 5 bases and J by 3 bases, and 4 bases separated the two germline ends. Germline V gene sequence: CDR1 WNHNN, CDR2 SYGVQD (reference sequence). The CDR3 has 12 amino acids. This CDR3 is CASSPHTGELFF. The DNA of the CDR3 is TGCGCCAGCAGTCCGCACACCGGGGAGCTGTTTTTT.

This chain joins TRBV7-9 and TRBJ1-4; 7 nucleotides line up with TRBD1. This CDR3 has 16 amino acids. Trimming removed 2 bases from V and 4 bases from J; junction bases left unmatched: 7. Germline values: CDR1 SEHNR, CDR2 FQNEAQ (reference sequence). The CDR3 loop is CASSLLGGADNEKLFF. Written as DNA, the CDR3 is TGTGCCAGCAGCTTACTAGGGGGCGCAGATAATGAAAAACTGTTTTTT.

V is TRBV7-2 and J is TRBJ2-5; TRBD1 aligns across 8 bases. Germline V gives CDR1 SGHTA, CDR2 FQGNSA. With 5 bases clipped from V and 1 base from J, the junction kept 6 bases outside the gene matches. The CDR3 spans 15 residues. CDR3 sequence: CASSHDRGSQETQYF. In DNA form, the CDR3 reads TGTGCCAGCAGCCACGACAGGGGAAGCCAAGAGACCCAGTACTTC.

This chain links TRBV15 with TRBJ2-7, with a tentative D call TRBD1 (6 bases). This CDR3 region has 16 residues. V was cut by 5 bases and J by 3 bases, with 20 bases left in between. Germline V lookup: CDR1 LNHNV, CDR2 YYDKDF (reference sequence). CDR3 in DNA: TGTGCCACCAGCCAGTCGTCTTCGGGACACCGCTACGAGCAGTACTTC. Amino acids: CATSQSSSGHRYEQYF. Based on the CDR3 plus reference TRBV15 and TRBJ2-7, the full variable domain is DAMVIQNPRYQVTQFGKPVTLSCSQTLNHNVMYWYQQKSSQAPKLLFHYYDKDFNNEADTPDNFQSRRPNTSFCFLDIRSPGLGDTAMYLCATSQSSSGHRYEQYFGPGTRLTVT.

This clone came up once. The chain uses TRBV15 and TRBJ2-1; 9 nucleotides line up with TRBD2. Germline CDR1 and CDR2: LNHNV and YYDKDF (reference sequence). This CDR3 has 15 amino acids. Trimming took 3 bases from V and 9 from J; bases not matched to a gene: 9. CDR3 DNA sequence: TGTGCCACCAGCAGCCTAGCGGGATGGGACGCTGAGCAGTTCTTC. It codes for CATSSLAGWDAEQFF.

This clone was picked up one time. This sequence joins TRBV6-1 and TRBJ2-7; no clear D gene. The CDR3 totals 12 residues. V was shortened by 2 bases and J by 3 bases, with 5 bases between the two germline ends. The germline gives CDR1 MNHNS, CDR2 SASEGT. The CDR3 loop reads CASSESYYEQYF. The CDR3 DNA reads TGTGCCAGCAGTGAATCTTACTACGAGCAGTACTTC.

This chain uses TRBV6-1 with TRBJ2-7; 9 bases are a match to TRBD1. The CDR3 is 15 amino acids. The V gene's germline CDR1 is MNHNS and CDR2 SASEGT. V dropped 2 bases and J dropped 7; count of bases not matched to a gene: 9. Here the CDR3 DNA reads TGTGCCAGCAGTGAACTGGGACAGGGTAGTGGGGAGCAGTACTTC. Protein: CASSELGQGSGEQYF.

The chain recombines TRBV20-1 with TRBJ1-1; possibly TRBD1 for D (6 bases). The CDR3 runs to 11 residues. Between the trimmed V and J ends, which lost 5 bases and 7 bases, there was a span of 11 bases. Per the germline V gene, CDR1 is DFQATT and CDR2 is SNEGSKA (reference sequence). The CDR3 coding sequence is TGCAGTGCTTCGCGAGGGGGTGAAGCTTTCTTT. It specifies CSASRGGEAFF.

This clone was detected only once. This chain uses TRBV13 with TRBJ2-5, with a possible D match to TRBD2 (6 bases). Germline loops: CDR1 PRHDT, CDR2 FYEKMQ (reference sequence). The CDR3 totals 15 residues. Trimming left V 2 bases short and J 0 bases short, with 10 bases between. CDR3: CASSLWGLNQETQYF. The CDR3 coding sequence is TGTGCCAGCAGCTTATGGGGACTTAACCAAGAGACCCAGTACTTC.

The chain carries TRBV5-4 and TRBJ2-1; no clear D. The length of the CDR3 is 15 residues. V was cut by 2 bases and J by 0 bases, with 9 bases left in between. Germline V gene sequence: CDR1 SGHNT, CDR2 YYREEE (reference sequence). The CDR3 region is CASSLPFSSYNEQFF. In nucleotides, the CDR3 is TGTGCCAGCAGCTTACCCTTCAGCTCCTACAATGAGCAGTTCTTC.

The V and J genes are TRBV29-1 and TRBJ2-1; D is undetermined. Germline CDR1 reads SQVTM; CDR2 reads ANQGSEA. The CDR3 spans 13 residues. With 8 bases removed from V and 6 bases from J, the gap between germline ends came to 17 bases. The CDR3 DNA sequence: TGCAGCCTAGGGTCCACAGCAATCAATGAGCAGTTCTTC. This encodes CSLGSTAINEQFF.

This chain uses TRBV19 with TRBJ2-7, with TRBD2 matching over 9 bases. CDR1 is LNHDA, CDR2 SQIVND, per germline (reference sequence). This CDR3 region has 15 residues. Trimming took 7 bases from V and 2 from J; bases not matched to a gene: 9. The CDR3 sequence: CASTNAGGTTYEQYF. CDR3 sequence (DNA): TGTGCCAGTACTAACGCGGGAGGGACTACCTACGAGCAGTACTTC.

The V call is TRBV9, the J call TRBJ2-3; D is unclear. CDR3 size: 14 residues. V lost 0 bases and J lost 3, with 8 bases in between. CDR1 SGDLS and CDR2 YYNGEE come from the germline V gene. The CDR3 DNA sequence: TGTGCCAGCAGCGTAGCTTATGGGACAGATACGCAGTATTTT. Translating gives CASSVAYGTDTQYF.

The genes are TRBV18 and TRBJ1-1; D not resolved. V lost 2 bases to trimming and J lost 11 bases, with 15 bases between them. The CDR3 spans 13 residues. From germline, CDR1 is KGHSH and CDR2 LQKENI. CDR3 sequence (DNA): TGTGCCAGCTCACCAGGCTCCCGGGGAGGCGCTTTCTTT. Encoded protein: CASSPGSRGGAFF.